The T cell receptor beta chain under discussion was sequenced for a study of shared clonotypes between healthy human individuals. The V gene's germline CDR1 is MGHRA and CDR2 YSYEKL. The CDR3 spans 15 residues. V lost 0 bases and J lost 5, with 11 bases in between. Naive CD8 cells lacked CD45RO and underwent positive selection for CCR7, leaving out terminally differentiated effector memory CD45RA+ cells. The assay was immunoSEQ multiplex PCR, and TCRdb's table has in-frame clones only and misses some. The table includes around 2,000,000 clones, just under 95% detected once. This chain links TRBV4-1 with TRBJ1-5; D is unresolved. Material for sequencing was naive CD8+ T cells sorted from blood. This receptor was identified in a man aged 18 to 30 in good health. CDR3 coding DNA: TGCGCCAGCAGCCAAGAAAGGTACGGCGATCAGCCCCAGCATTTT. It encodes CASSQERYGDQPQHF.